The rows below give T cell receptor beta chains drawn from one sample of a study of blood T cell repertoires in COVID-19. The assay was immunoSEQ multiplex PCR, and TCRdb's table has in-frame clones only and misses some. The table includes 200,000 to 250,000 clones, roughly four fifths detected once. Input material: peripheral blood. The source is a woman in her sixties or seventies with acute or convalescent COVID-19. Both conserved end residues are part of each CDR3. The D gene is left open where the match is weak.

j_gene,d_gene,len,v_gene,CDR3aa
TRBJ1-2,.,14,TRBV5-1,CASSLEQGNYGYTF
TRBJ1-1,.,12,TRBV3-1/TRBV3-2,CATSTRGTEAFF
TRBJ2-7,TRBD1,14,TRBV18,CASSEDRGWSEQYF
TRBJ1-3,.,14,TRBV5-1,CASSSTGSGNTIYF
TRBJ1-1,.,16,TRBV11-2,CASSPGSGGMNTEAFF
TRBJ2-3,.,13,TRBV4-2,CASSQELSYTQYF
TRBJ1-5,.,15,TRBV5-5,CASSVDVFAGQPQHF
TRBJ1-4,TRBD1,14,TRBV3-1/TRBV3-2,CASSLGQGNEKLFF
TRBJ1-5,.,14,TRBV7-2,CASSLSPRNQPQHF
TRBJ1-2,TRBD1,13,TRBV18,CASSRQGSDGYTF
TRBJ2-7,TRBD1,16,TRBV15,CATSRLPDRGAYEQYF
TRBJ2-5,.,15,TRBV24-1,CATSDLTGMEETQYF
TRBJ1-2,.,15,TRBV29-1,CSVFGLVGGRYGYTF
TRBJ2-5,TRBD2,17,TRBV18,CASSPQQRGVYQETQYF
TRBJ1-6,.,15,TRBV9,CASSEGDRINSPLHF
TRBJ1-6,.,14,TRBV6-5,CASSWTADNSPLHF
TRBJ2-6,.,16,TRBV10-3,CATNAGVESGANVLIF
TRBJ1-4,TRBD1,14,TRBV4-1,CASSLQGINEKLFF
TRBJ1-2,TRBD1,16,TRBV27,CASSPLEGTGSYGYTF
TRBJ2-4,.,16,TRBV5-8,CASSLRGKLAKNIQYF
TRBJ1-1,.,14,TRBV6-2/TRBV6-3,CASSYLAGGTEAFF
TRBJ1-5,TRBD1,14,TRBV7-2,CASSSDRGNQPQHF
TRBJ1-2,TRBD1,13,TRBV2,CASSGTGGPRDTF
TRBJ1-1,TRBD1,16,TRBV4-3,CASSQEFKGAGTEAFF
TRBJ1-4,.,14,TRBV18,CASSPGKTNEKLFF
TRBJ1-4,.,17,TRBV4-1,CASSQDPLTATNEKLFF
TRBJ1-2,TRBD1,13,TRBV2,CASSELRGHGYTF
TRBJ2-3,.,14,TRBV6-5,CASLEGFSTDTQYF
TRBJ1-3,.,12,TRBV6-5,CASSPVGNTIYF
TRBJ2-3,.,15,TRBV10-3,CAISGIGGEADTQYF
TRBJ1-5,.,14,TRBV10-3,CAISAQGFNQPQHF
TRBJ1-6,TRBD1,15,TRBV4-1,CASSQAGQRYSPLHF
TRBJ1-1,.,13,TRBV6-5,CATYTLRQSEAFF
TRBJ1-3,TRBD1,16,TRBV5-1,CASSTDRGGSGNTIYF
TRBJ2-1,TRBD2,16,TRBV3-1/TRBV3-2,CASSQELAVSYNEQFF
TRBJ2-7,.,15,TRBV3-1/TRBV3-2,CASSPEGGIDDEQYF
TRBJ2-3,.,17,TRBV27,CASRRSPIAISTDTQYF
TRBJ2-7,TRBD1,13,TRBV2,CASGQQGPYEQYF
TRBJ2-2,TRBD1,16,TRBV6-5,CASSYSDRASTGELFF
TRBJ2-3,TRBD2,20,TRBV3-1/TRBV3-2,CASSSADSGGICLRTDTQYF
TRBJ2-2,.,14,TRBV18,CASSPNRDTGELFF
TRBJ1-2,TRBD1,11,TRBV30,CAWTDRGGYTF
TRBJ2-3,.,14,TRBV6-2/TRBV6-3,CASSSPRAVDTQYF
TRBJ1-5,.,15,TRBV4-3,CASSQVSGPNQPQHF
TRBJ2-2,TRBD1,12,TRBV6-5,CASSLRQGELFF
TRBJ1-1,.,13,TRBV20-1,CSASSDMNTEAFF